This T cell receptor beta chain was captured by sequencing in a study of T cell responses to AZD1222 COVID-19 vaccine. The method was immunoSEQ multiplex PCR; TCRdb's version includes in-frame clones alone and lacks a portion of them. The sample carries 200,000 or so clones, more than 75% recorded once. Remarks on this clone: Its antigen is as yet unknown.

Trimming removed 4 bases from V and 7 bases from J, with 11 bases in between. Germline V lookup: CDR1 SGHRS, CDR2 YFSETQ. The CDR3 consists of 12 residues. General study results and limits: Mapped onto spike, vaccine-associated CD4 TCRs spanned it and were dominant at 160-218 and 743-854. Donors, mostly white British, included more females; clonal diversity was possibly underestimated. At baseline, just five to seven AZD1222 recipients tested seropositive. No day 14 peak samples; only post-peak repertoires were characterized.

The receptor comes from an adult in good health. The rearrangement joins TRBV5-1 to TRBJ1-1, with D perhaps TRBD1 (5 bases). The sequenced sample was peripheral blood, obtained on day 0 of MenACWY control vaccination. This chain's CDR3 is CASSRDGFEAFF. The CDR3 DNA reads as TGCGCCAGCAGCCGGGACGGGTTTGAAGCTTTCTTT.